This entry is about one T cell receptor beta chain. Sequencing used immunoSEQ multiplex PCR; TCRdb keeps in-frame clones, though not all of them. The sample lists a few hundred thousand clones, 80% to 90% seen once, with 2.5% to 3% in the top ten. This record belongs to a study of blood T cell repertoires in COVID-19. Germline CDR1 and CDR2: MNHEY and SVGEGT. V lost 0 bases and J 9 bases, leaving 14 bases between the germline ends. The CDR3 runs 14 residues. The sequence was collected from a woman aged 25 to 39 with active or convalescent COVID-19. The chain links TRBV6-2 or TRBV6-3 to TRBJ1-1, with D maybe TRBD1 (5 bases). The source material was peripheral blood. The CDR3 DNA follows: TGTGCCAGCAGTTACTCGGTTCGGGGGTATCAAGCTTTCTTT. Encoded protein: CASSYSVRGYQAFF.